The rows below give T cell receptor beta chains drawn from one sample of a study of PD-1 blockade in mismatch repair-deficient tumors. Using immunoSEQ multiplex PCR, the repertoire was profiled, and TCRdb retains in-frame clones only, with some absent. The repertoire holds about 100,000 clones, 82% seen once, with 6.3% in the top ten. This sample comprised peripheral blood, obtained roughly 35 weeks after starting pembrolizumab. The origin of the receptors is an adult with mismatch repair-deficient cancer. Both conserved end residues are part of each CDR3. Each record gives: CDR3 length, J gene, clone size, D gene, V gene, CDR3 DNA, CDR3 protein. The D gene is left open where the match is weak. A clone size is listed for some rows: how often the clone was seen (once, few, many), or a class if it is expanded.

>13|TRBJ1-1|NA|NA|TRBV28
TGTGCCAGCAGTTTTTGGGGGGACGCTGAAGCTTTCTTT
CASSFWGDAEAFF
>15|TRBJ2-5|NA|NA|TRBV6-5
TGTGCCAGCAGTTACTCCCCGACCAGGGTGGAGACCCAGTACTTC
CASSYSPTRVETQYF
>14|TRBJ2-6|NA|NA|TRBV19
TGTGCCAGCCAAGAGGTTTTTCGGGCCAACGTCCTGACTTTC
CASQEVFRANVLTF
>14|TRBJ1-4|NA|NA|TRBV11-2
TGTGCCAGCAGCTTAACTACAGGTGGTGAAAAACTGTTTTTT
CASSLTTGGEKLFF
>14|TRBJ1-5|NA|NA|TRBV27
TGTGCCAGCAGTGTCCTAGGGGTCGACCAGCCCCAGCATTTT
CASSVLGVDQPQHF
>13|TRBJ2-5|NA|NA|TRBV5-1
TGCGCCAGCAGCTTGACAGGGAAGGAGACCCAGTACTTC
CASSLTGKETQYF
>13|TRBJ2-5|NA|NA|TRBV27
TGTGCCAGCAACGGACCGAAGGGGCAGACCCAGTACTTC
CASNGPKGQTQYF
>14|TRBJ2-1|NA|NA|TRBV4-3
TGCGCCAGCAGCTCCGGGACGTATTACAATGAGCAGTTCTTC
CASSSGTYYNEQFF
>14|TRBJ2-2|NA|NA|TRBV6-1
TGTGCCAGCAGTGAGGGGCAGATAGTCGGGGAGCTGTTTTTT
CASSEGQIVGELFF
>13|TRBJ1-1|NA|NA|TRBV9
TGTGCCAGCAGGGGGGAGGCGAACACTGAAGCTTTCTTT
CASRGEANTEAFF
>16|TRBJ2-3|NA|NA|TRBV11-2
TGTGCCAGCAGCTTAGAGCTGCGGGATTTTACAGATACGCAGTATTTT
CASSLELRDFTDTQYF
>12|TRBJ1-2|NA|TRBD1|TRBV14
TGTGCCAGCAGCGCGGGACAGGGTCGCTACACCTTC
CASSAGQGRYTF
>13|TRBJ1-1|few|NA|TRBV18
TGTGCCAGCTCACCAGGGGAGGACACTGAAGCTTTCTTT
CASSPGEDTEAFF
>10|TRBJ2-2|NA|NA|TRBV7-9
TGTGCCAGCTTGGGGGGGGAGCTGTTTTTT
CASLGGELFF
>12|TRBJ2-7|NA|NA|TRBV7-6
TGTGCCAGCGGGGGATACGAGTACGAGCAGTACTTC
CASGGYEYEQYF
>17|TRBJ2-1|NA|NA|TRBV5-5
TGTGCCAGCAGCTTGGAACCCTCCCTAGCGCCATACAATGAGCAGTTCTTC
CASSLEPSLAPYNEQFF
>14|TRBJ2-7|NA|TRBD1|TRBV18
TGTGCCAGCTCATCCGAGACAGGGAGCTACGAGCAGTACTTC
CASSSETGSYEQYF
>13|TRBJ2-1|few|NA|TRBV7-6
TGTGCCAGCAGCCAACTCCAGGGGTATGAGCAGTTCTTC
CASSQLQGYEQFF
>18|TRBJ1-2|NA|NA|TRBV9
TGTGCCAGCAGCGAGCCTGGGACTCCCTCTCCTCACCTCTATGGCTACACCTTC
CASSEPGTPSPHLYGYTF
>15|TRBJ1-2|once|TRBD1|TRBV6-5
TGTGCCAGCAGTTACCGAGGACAGGGGAGCTATGGCTACACCTTC
CASSYRGQGSYGYTF
>12|TRBJ1-2|NA|NA|TRBV6-1
TGTGCCAGCAGTAAAACTAACTATGGCTACACCTTC
CASSKTNYGYTF
>16|TRBJ2-5|NA|TRBD2|TRBV11-3
TGTGCCAGCAGCTTAGGGGAGGGGAGTTTCGGAGAGACCCAGTACTTC
CASSLGEGSFGETQYF
>16|TRBJ2-2|NA|TRBD2|TRBV30
TGTGCCTGGAGTAGAGGGACTAGCGGGACCACCGGGGAGCTGTTTTTT
CAWSRGTSGTTGELFF
>17|TRBJ2-1|NA|NA|TRBV5-8
TGTGCCAGCAGCCCGCCGGCCCTTTGGGGGCTGAAAAATGAGCAGTTCTTC
CASSPPALWGLKNEQFF
>15|TRBJ1-4|NA|NA|TRBV4-1
TGCGCCAGCAGCCAGTACGGCAGGGGAGATGAAAAACTGTTTTTT
CASSQYGRGDEKLFF
>18|TRBJ2-2|NA|TRBD1|TRBV7-6
TGTGCCAGCAGCTTAGCGATCGGGACAGAAACTTTCACCGGGGAGCTGTTTTTT
CASSLAIGTETFTGELFF